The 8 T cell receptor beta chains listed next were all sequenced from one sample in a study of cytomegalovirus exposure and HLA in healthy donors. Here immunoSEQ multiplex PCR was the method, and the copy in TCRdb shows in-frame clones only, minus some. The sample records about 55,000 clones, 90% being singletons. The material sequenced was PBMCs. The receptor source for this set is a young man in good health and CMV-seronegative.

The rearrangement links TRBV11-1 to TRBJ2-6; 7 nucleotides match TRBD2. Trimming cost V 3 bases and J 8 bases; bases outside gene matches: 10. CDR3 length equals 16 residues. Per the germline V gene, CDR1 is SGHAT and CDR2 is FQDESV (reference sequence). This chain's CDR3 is CASSLEGLSGTNVLTF. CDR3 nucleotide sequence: TGTGCCAGCAGCTTGGAGGGGTTAAGCGGGACCAACGTCCTGACTTTC.

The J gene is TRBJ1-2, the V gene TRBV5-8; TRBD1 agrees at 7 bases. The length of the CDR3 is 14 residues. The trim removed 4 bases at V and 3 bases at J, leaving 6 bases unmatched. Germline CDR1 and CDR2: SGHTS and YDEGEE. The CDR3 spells CASSVTGRDYGYTF. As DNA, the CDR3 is TGTGCCAGCAGCGTGACAGGGCGTGACTATGGCTACACCTTC.

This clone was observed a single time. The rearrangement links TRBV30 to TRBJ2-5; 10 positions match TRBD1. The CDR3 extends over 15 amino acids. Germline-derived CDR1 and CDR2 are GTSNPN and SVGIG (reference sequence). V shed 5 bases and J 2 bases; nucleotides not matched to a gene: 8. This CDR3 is CAWAPGQGPQETQYF. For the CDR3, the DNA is TGTGCCTGGGCTCCGGGACAGGGGCCTCAAGAGACCCAGTACTTC.

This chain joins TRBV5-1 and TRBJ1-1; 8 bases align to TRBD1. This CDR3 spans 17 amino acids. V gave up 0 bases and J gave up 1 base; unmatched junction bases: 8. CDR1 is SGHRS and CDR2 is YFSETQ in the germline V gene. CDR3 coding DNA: TGCGCCAGCAGCTTGGAGGGCTTCAGGGGGCCGAACACTGAAGCTTTCTTT. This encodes CASSLEGFRGPNTEAFF.

In DNA, the CDR3 is TGCGCCAGCACCCTAGGACAGGGGATAAACGAGCAGTACTTC. Its protein is CASTLGQGINEQYF. The chain has TRBV5-1 and TRBJ2-7; TRBD1 aligns across 9 bases. Germline CDR1 SGHRS, CDR2 YFSETQ. J was trimmed by 5 bases and V by 6 bases; bases with no gene match: 9. This CDR3 comprises 14 residues.

The CDR3 loop is CASSDLTGGIDGYTF. CDR3 sequence (DNA): TGTGCCAGCAGTGATTTGACAGGAGGTATCGATGGCTACACCTTC. This sequence joins TRBV6-1 and TRBJ1-2, with TRBD1 as a possible D gene (6 bases). CDR1 and CDR2 (germline): MNHNS, SASEGT. V lost 3 bases to trimming and J lost 6 bases, with 17 bases between them. CDR3 size: 15 residues.

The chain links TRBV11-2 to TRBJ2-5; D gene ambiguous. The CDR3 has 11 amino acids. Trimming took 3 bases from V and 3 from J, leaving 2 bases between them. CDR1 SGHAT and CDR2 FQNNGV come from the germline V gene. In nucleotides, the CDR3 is TGTGCCAGCAGCTTTAAAGAGACCCAGTACTTC. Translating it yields CASSFKETQYF.

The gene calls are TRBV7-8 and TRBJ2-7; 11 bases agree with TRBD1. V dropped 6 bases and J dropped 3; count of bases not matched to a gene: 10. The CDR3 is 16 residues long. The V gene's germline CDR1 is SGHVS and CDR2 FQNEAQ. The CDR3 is CASSHPGQGAFYEQYF. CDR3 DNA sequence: TGTGCCAGCAGTCACCCAGGACAGGGGGCCTTCTACGAGCAGTACTTC.